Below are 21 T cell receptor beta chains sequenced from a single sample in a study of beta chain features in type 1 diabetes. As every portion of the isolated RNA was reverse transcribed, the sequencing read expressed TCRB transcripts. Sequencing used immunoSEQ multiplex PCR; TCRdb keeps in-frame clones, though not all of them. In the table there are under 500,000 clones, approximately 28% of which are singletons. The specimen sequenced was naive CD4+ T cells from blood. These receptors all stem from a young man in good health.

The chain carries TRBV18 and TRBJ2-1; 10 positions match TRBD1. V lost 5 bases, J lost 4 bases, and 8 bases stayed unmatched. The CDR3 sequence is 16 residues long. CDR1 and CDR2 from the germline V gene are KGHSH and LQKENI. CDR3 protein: CASSSGTGAQYNEQFF. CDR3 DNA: TGTGCCAGCTCATCCGGGACAGGGGCCCAGTACAATGAGCAGTTCTTC.

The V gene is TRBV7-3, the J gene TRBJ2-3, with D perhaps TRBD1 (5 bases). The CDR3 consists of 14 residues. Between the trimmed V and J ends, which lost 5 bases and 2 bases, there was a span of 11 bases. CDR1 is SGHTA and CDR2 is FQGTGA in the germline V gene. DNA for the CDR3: TGTGCCAGCAGCCGCTCTGGACACACAGATACGCAGTATTTT. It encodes CASSRSGHTDTQYF.

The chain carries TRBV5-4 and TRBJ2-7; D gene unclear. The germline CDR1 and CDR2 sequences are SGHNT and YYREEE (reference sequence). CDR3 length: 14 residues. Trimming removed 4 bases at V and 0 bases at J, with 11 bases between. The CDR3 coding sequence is TGTGCCAGCAGCGGTTTCGGTAGCTCCTACGAGCAGTACTTC. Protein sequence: CASSGFGSSYEQYF.

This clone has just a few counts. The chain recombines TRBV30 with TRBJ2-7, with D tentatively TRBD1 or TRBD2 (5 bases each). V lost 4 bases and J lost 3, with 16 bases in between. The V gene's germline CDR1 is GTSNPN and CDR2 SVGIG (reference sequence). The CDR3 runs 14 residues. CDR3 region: CAWTGTGKGYEQYF. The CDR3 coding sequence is TGTGCCTGGACCGGGACCGGGAAAGGCTACGAGCAGTACTTC.

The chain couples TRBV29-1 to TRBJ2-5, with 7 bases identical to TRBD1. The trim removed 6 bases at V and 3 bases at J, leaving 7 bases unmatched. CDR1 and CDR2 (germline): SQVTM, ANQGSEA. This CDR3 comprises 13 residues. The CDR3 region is CSVSQGSEETQYF. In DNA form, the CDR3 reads TGCAGCGTCTCACAGGGGAGCGAAGAGACCCAGTACTTC.

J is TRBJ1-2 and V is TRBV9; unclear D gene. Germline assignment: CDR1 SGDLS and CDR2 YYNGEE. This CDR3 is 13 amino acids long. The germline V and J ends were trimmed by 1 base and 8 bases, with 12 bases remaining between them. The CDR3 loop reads CASSVNTYRGYTF. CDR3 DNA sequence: TGTGCCAGCAGCGTAAACACCTACCGGGGCTACACCTTC. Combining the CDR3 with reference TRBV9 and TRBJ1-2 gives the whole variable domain DSGVTQTPKHLITATGQRVTLRCSPRSGDLSVYWYQQSLDQGLQFLIQYYNGEERAKGNILERFSAQQFPDLHSELNLSSLELGDSALYFCASSVNTYRGYTFGSGTRLTVV.

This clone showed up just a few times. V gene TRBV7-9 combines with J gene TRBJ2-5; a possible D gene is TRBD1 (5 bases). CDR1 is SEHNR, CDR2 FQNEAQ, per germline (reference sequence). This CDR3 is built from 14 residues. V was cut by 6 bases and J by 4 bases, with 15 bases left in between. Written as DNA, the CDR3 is TGTGCCAGCAGTCGACTGACAGTCGGAGAGACCCAGTACTTC. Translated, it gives CASSRLTVGETQYF.

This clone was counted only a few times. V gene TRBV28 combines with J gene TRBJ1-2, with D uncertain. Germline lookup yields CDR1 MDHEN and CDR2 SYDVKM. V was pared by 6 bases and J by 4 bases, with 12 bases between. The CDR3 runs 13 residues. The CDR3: CASRDPGPYGYTF. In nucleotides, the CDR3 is TGTGCCAGCAGGGATCCAGGCCCCTATGGCTACACCTTC.

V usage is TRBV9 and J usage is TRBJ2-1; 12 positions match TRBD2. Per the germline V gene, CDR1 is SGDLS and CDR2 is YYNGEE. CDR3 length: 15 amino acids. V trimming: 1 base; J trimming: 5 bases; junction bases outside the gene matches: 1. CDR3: CASSVLAGGNNEQFF. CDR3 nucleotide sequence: TGTGCCAGCAGCGTACTAGCGGGAGGGAACAATGAGCAGTTCTTC.

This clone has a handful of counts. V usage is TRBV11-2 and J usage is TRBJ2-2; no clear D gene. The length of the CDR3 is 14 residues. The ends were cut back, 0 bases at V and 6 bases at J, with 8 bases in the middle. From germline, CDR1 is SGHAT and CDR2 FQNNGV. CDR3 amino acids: CASSLDWVSGELFF. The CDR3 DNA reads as TGTGCCAGCAGCTTAGATTGGGTCTCCGGGGAGCTGTTTTTT.

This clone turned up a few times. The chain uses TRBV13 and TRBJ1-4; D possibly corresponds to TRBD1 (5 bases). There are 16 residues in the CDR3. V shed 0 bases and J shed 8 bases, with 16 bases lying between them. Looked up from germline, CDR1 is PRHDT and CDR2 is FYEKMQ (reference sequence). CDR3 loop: CASSLGLGVSGEKLFF. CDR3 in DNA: TGTGCCAGCAGCTTAGGCCTAGGGGTCTCCGGAGAAAAACTGTTTTTT.

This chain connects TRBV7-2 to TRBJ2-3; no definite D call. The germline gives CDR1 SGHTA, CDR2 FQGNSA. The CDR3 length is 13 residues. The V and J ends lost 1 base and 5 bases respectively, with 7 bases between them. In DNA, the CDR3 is TGTGCCAGCAGCTTAGAGAGGATAGATACGCAGTATTTT. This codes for CASSLERIDTQYF.

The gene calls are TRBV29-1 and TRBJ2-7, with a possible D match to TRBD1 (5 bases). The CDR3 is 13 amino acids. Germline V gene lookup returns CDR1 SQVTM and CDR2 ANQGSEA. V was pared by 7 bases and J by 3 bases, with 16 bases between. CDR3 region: CSALYPGNYEQYF. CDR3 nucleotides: TGCAGCGCCCTTTATCCAGGGAACTACGAGCAGTACTTC.

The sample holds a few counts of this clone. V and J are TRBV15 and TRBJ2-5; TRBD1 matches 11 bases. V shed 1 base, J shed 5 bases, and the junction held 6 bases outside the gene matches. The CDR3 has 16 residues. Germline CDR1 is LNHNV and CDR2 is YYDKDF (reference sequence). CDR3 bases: TGTGCCACCAGCAGAGCCGGGACAGGGGGTTCCGAGACCCAGTACTTC. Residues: CATSRAGTGGSETQYF.

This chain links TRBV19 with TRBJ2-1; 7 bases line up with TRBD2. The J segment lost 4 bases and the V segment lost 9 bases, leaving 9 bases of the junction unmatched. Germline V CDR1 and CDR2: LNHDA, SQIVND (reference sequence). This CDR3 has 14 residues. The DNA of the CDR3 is TGTGCCAGCCAGGGTGCAGCGGGATACAATGAGCAGTTCTTC. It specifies CASQGAAGYNEQFF. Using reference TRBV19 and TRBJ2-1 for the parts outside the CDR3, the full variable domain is DGGITQSPKYLFRKEGQNVTLSCEQNLNHDAMYWYRQDPGQGLRLIYYSQIVNDFQKGDIAEGYSVSREKKESFPLTVTSAQKNPTAFYLCASQGAAGYNEQFFGPGTRLTVL.

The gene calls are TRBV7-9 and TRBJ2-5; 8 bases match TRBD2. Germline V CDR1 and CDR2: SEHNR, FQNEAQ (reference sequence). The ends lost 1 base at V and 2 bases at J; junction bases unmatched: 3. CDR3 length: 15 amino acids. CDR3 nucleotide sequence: TGTGCCAGCAGCTTAGTTAGCGGGGCACAAGAGACCCAGTACTTC. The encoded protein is CASSLVSGAQETQYF.

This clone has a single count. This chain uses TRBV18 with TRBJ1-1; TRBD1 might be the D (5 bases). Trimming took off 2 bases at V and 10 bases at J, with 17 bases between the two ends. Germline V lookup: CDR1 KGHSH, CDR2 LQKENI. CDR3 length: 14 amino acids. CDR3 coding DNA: TGTGCCAGCTCACCAGAGGGGAGGACCCAGGGAGCTTTCTTT. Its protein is CASSPEGRTQGAFF.

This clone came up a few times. The CDR3: CASSEQNRAITEAFF. The CDR3 DNA sequence: TGTGCCAGCAGTGAACAAAACAGGGCGATCACTGAAGCTTTCTTT. This rearrangement joins TRBV25-1 to TRBJ1-1; TRBD1 is a possible D gene (6 bases). The CDR3 has 15 residues. V lost 2 bases and J lost 4, with 14 bases in between. Looked up from germline, CDR1 is MGHDK and CDR2 is SYGVNS. Full variable domain (remainder filled in from reference TRBV25-1 and TRBJ1-1): EADIYQTPRYLVIGTGKKITLECSQTMGHDKMYWYQQDPGMELHLIHYSYGVNSTEKGDLSSESTVSRIRTEHFPLTLESARPSHTSQYLCASSEQNRAITEAFFGQGTRLTVV.

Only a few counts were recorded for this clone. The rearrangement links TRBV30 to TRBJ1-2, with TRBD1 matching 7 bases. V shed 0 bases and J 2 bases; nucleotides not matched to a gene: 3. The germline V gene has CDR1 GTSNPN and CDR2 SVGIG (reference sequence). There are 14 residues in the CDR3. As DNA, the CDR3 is TGTGCCTGGAGTGTTAGACAGGGAAACTATGGCTACACCTTC. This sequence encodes CAWSVRQGNYGYTF.

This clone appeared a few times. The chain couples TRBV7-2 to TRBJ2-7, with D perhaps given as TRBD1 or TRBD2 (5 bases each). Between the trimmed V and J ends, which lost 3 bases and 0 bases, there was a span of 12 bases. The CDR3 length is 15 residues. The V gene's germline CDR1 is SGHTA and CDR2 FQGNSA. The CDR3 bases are TGTGCCAGCAGCTTCTCCGGGGCCGGCTCCTACGAGCAGTACTTC. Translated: CASSFSGAGSYEQYF.

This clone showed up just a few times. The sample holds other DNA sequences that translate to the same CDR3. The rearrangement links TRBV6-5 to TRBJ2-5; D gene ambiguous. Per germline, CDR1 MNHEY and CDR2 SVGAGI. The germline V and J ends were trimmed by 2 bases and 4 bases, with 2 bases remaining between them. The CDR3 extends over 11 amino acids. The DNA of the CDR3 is TGTGCCAGCAGTTACGGAGAGACCCAGTACTTC. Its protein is CASSYGETQYF.